This T cell receptor (beta chain) emerged from a study of T cells in Graves' hyperthyroidism and ophthalmopathy (dated by TCRdb to 2018 to 2020). In terms of the full investigation: To identify TCR V-J signatures that set the groups apart, the researchers used a discovery cohort of more than 95 patients, made up of under 45 with Graves' ophthalmopathy and about 55 with stable Graves' hyperthyroidism. Whether ophthalmopathy could be predicted prospectively was tested in an independent validation cohort made up of under 20 hyperthyroidism patients plus 17 patients who later progressed to ophthalmopathy. The approximately 100 discovery patients were divided at random into training and test sets in a 7:3 ratio. The study also compared thyroid tissue and blood T-cell repertoires from more than 5 Graves' hyperthyroidism patients. Once sampling was done, hyperthyroidism patients were given methimazole at a starting dose of 30 mg daily, whereas ophthalmopathy patients were given high-dose intravenous methylprednisolone. TCR Vbeta CDR3 sequencing of 135 peripheral blood samples (more than 40 ophthalmopathy, roughly 72 hyperthyroidism and some 17 progressor patients) is reported in the paper. The paper as a whole reports these results and caveats: Ophthalmopathy was separated from stable hyperthyroidism by a 13 V-J signature model, with about 88% sensitivity and just over 81% specificity obtained in cross-validation and 80%/75% obtained in testing. Blood samples also contained most of the expanded thyroid clonotypes (frequency above 0.001), which suggests that blood repertoires may reflect thyroid immune responses. No statistical method was used to set the sample size in advance, and investigators knew the group allocation. In validation, the model predicted progression to ophthalmopathy a median of roughly six months before onset, with 65% to 71% sensitivity and 72.22% specificity.

V gives up 6 bases and J gives up 7 bases, and the segment between their germline ends measures 15 bases. The CDR3, cysteine through phenylalanine, is 13 amino acids long. The sequence is cut down to CDR3 DNA, 39 bases in frame from base 1. CDR1 and CDR2 (SGHAT, FQNNGV) derive from the germline V gene. TCR beta CDR3 regions were amplified from RNA transcripts. The TCR CDR3 was subjected to a first round of RT-PCR using the HTBI primer set and the Qiagen OneStep RT-PCR kit. Libraries were constructed in a second round of multiplex PCR, after which size selection and purification were carried out. Libraries were sequenced paired-end with 100 bp reads on an Illumina HiSeq2000. The study's own analysis went as follows. SOAPnuke was used to process the raw data, with reads discarded if the reads contained adapters or uncalled bases, had a mean Phred below 15, or lacked an exact constant-primer or identifier match. COPE v1.2.5 was used to merge high-quality paired reads, and clonotypes were defined as unique nucleotide sequences. Clonotypes were aligned to IMGT TRBV, TRBD and TRBJ reference segments using MiTCR v1.1. Only V-J combinations with frequency above 0.0001, covering about 99% of repertoires, were analysed. A TCS score was defined as the ratio of F50 (clonal expansion) to E x V (chaos), with BLOSUM62-based TCRdist applied between CDR3 peptides within each V-J. Welch's t-statistics and random forest reduced 514 V-J features to roughly 13, which were used in a naive Bayes classifier (R e1071). The Morisita-Horn index was used to measure how similar the thyroid and blood repertoires were. TCRdb ran its own pipeline on the public reads, namely fastp trimming at Q25 and MiXCR clone calling, and kept in-frame beta chains. Identical CDR3 proteins give one entry, which carries the most common genes and DNA. Here the V and J calls rest on TCRdb's processing, not on the authors' analysis. The table for this sample lists hundreds of thousands of distinct CDR3 sequences; nearly 45% of them were counted only once. Clones ranked in the top ten supply less than 9.5% of the sample.

The study excluded patients with uncontrolled infections, other autoimmune diseases, pregnancy or lactation. Diagnoses were based on clinical symptoms, serum thyroxine and TRAb, thyroid ultrasound and orbital computed tomography. Total RNA was extracted with Trizol reagent, and quality was checked on an Agilent 2100 Bioanalyzer. As regards this clonotype: No cognate antigen has been identified for it. No much larger clonotype is one base removed from it; base qualities were not supplied.

The sequence came from an adult man with Graves' disease, either hyperthyroidism or ophthalmopathy (not recorded which). Sequenced material: peripheral blood or thyroid tissue (not recorded which). This receptor chain uses TRBV11-2 and TRBJ1-1, with the identity of the D gene unclear. The CDR3 corresponds to CASSLREQGEAFF. The nucleotide sequence reads as follows: TGTGCCAGCAGTCTCCGAGAACAAGGTGAAGCTTTCTTT.